The present T cell receptor beta chain was sequenced within a study of identical twins. General study findings and limits: Less excess twin sharing appeared in beta out-of-frame sequences.

TCRdb recomputed calls from the 5' RACE reads with MiXCR, one row per CDR3 protein. This sample has approximately 470,000 distinct CDR3 sequences, with 11% to 15% found just once. This clonotype was picked up a small number of times. Its specificity is not known. These data also formed part of another study, on yellow fever vaccine responses in identical twins.

The TCR sequence derives from a woman under 30 in good health. The sequenced sample consisted of CD4+ T cells sorted from blood.

The CDR3 protein is CASSRKGTSGDFTQYF. CDR3 bases: TGTGCCAGCAGTCGAAAAGGGACTAGCGGGGATTTTACGCAGTATTTT. The V call is TRBV12-3 or TRBV12-4, the J call TRBJ2-3, with 13 bases aligning to TRBD2. Unmatched junction bases numbered 10, after V lost 5 bases and J lost 8 bases. The CDR3 consists of 16 residues.